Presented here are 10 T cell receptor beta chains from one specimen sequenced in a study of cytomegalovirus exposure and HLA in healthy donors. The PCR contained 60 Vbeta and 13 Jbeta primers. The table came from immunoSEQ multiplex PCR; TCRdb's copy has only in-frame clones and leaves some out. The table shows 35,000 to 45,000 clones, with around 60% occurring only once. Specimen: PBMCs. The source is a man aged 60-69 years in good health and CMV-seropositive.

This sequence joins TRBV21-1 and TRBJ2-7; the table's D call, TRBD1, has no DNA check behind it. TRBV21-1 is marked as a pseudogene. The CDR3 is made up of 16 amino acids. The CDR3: CASSAHWDTEIYEQYF. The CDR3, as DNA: TGTGCCAGCAGCGCTCACTGGGACACAGAAATCTACGAACAGTACTTC.

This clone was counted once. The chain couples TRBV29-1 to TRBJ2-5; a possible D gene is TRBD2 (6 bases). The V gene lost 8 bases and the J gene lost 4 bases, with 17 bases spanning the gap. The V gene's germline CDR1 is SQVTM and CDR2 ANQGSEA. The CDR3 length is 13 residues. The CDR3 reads CSTERALGETQYF. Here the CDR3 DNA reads TGCAGCACCGAGCGGGCCTTAGGAGAGACCCAGTACTTC. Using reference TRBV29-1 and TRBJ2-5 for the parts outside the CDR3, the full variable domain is SAVISQKPSRDICQRGTSLTIQCQVDSQVTMMFWYRQQPGQSLTLIATANQGSEATYESGFVIDKFPISRPNLTFSTLTVSNMSPEDSSIYLCSTERALGETQYFGPGTRLLVL.

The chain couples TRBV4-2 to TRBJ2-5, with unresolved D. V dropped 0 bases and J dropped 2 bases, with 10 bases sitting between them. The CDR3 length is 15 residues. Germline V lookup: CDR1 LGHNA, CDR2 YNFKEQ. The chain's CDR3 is CASSQELQAQETQYF. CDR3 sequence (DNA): TGTGCCAGCAGCCAAGAACTGCAGGCTCAAGAGACCCAGTACTTC.

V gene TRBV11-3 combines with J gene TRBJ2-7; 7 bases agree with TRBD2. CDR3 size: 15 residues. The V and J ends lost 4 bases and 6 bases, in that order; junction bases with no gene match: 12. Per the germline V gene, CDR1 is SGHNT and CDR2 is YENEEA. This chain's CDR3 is CASSSSTGSGGEQYF. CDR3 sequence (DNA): TGTGCCAGCAGCTCGTCGACCGGGTCGGGGGGCGAGCAGTACTTC.

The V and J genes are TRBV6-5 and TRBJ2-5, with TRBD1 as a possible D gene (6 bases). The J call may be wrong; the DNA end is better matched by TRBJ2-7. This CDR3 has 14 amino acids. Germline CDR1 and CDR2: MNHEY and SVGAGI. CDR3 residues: CASSAKQGPYEQYF. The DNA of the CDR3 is TGTGCCAGCAGTGCCAAACAGGGCCCCTACGAGCAGTACTTC.

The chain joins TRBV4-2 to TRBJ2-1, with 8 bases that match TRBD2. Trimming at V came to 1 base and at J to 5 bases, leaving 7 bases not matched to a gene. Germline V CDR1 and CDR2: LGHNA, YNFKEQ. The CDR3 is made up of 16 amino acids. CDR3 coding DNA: TGTGCCAGCAGCCAAGGAGAGCGGGGGCGAAACAATGAGCAGTTCTTC. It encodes CASSQGERGRNNEQFF.

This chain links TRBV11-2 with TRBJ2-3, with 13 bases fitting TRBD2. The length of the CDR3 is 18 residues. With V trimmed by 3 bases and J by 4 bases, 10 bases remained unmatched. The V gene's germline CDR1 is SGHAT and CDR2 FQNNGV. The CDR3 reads CASSFTPGLAGVSDTQYF. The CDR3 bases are TGTGCCAGCAGCTTTACACCCGGACTAGCGGGAGTCTCAGATACGCAGTATTTT. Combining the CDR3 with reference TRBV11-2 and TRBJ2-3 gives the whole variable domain EAGVAQSPRYKIIEKRQSVAFWCNPISGHATLYWYQQILGQGPKLLIQFQNNGVVDDSQLPKDRFSAERLKGVDSTLKIQPAKLEDSAVYLCASSFTPGLAGVSDTQYFGPGTRLTVL.

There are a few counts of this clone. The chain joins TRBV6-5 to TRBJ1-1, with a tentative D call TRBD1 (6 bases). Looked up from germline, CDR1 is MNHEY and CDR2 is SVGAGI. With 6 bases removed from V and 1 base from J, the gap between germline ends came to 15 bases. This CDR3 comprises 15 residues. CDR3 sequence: CASSRQRTANTEAFF. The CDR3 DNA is TGTGCCAGCAGCCGACAGAGGACAGCGAACACTGAAGCTTTCTTT.

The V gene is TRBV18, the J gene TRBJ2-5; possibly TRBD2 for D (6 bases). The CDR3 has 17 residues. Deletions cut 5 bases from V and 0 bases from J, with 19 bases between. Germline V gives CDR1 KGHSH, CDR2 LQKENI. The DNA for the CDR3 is TGTGCCAGCTCAGAACGACTAGTCGGAACAAACCAAGAGACCCAGTACTTC. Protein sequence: CASSERLVGTNQETQYF.

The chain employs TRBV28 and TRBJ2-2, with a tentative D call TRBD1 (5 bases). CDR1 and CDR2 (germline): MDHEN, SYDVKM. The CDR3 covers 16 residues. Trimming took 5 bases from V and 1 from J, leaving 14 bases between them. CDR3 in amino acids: CASSLTETVNTGELFF. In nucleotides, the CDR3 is TGTGCCAGCAGTCTGACAGAGACGGTGAACACCGGGGAGCTGTTTTTT.